This T cell receptor beta chain was recorded in a study of metastatic and nonmetastatic thyroid tumors. This clone occurred a few times. The junction departs from the called germline gene at one end, perhaps through a read error. None of the patients had undergone any treatment ahead of thyroid surgery. TCRdb re-called clones from the PCR reads using MiXCR. The top ten clones hold 9.8% of a sample with tens of thousands of clones, 3.5% to 5% of them seen once. Sequencing used blood. This receptor was taken from a female donor with papillary thyroid cancer or a benign thyroid nodule (not recorded which). Some clones in this sample may be carry-over from other donors' samples.

In DNA, the CDR3 is TGTGCCAGCAGCTTAGATAACTGGTGGAACACTGAATCTTTCTTT. This gives the protein CASSLDNWWNTESFF. V and J are TRBV7-2 and TRBJ1-1; no clear D. Germline assignment: CDR1 SGHTA and CDR2 FQGNSA. The CDR3 totals 15 residues.